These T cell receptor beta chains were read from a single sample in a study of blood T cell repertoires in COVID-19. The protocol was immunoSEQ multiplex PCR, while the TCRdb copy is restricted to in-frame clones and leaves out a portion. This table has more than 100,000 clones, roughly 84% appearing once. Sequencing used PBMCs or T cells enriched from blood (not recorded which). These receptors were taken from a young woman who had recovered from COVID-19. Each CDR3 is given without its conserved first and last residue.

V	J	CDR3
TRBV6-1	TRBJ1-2	ASSEVGRGKGYT
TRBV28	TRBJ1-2	ASSWHSGTGDYGYT
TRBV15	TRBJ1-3	ATSRRILGDGNTIY
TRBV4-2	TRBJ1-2	ASSQDRGDYGYT
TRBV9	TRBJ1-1	ASSAGQGAGEAF
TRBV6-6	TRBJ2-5	ASSYSKASGETQY
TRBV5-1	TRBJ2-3	ASSYQSPSTDTQY
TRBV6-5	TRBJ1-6	ASSYYRGSYNSPLH
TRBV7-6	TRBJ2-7	ASSLRSSSYEQY
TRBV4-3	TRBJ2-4	ASSLGTSGSRNIQY
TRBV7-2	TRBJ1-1	ASSYGTAVNTEAF
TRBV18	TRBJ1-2	ASSPKPGQGNYGYT
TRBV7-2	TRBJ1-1	ASSLVGGERSTEAF
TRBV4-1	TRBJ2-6	ASSQGQGSSGANVLT
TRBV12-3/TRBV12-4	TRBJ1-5	ASSLGLEQPQH
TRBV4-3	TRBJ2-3	ASSQEGGRGPDTQY
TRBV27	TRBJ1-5	ASSLSRLNQPQH
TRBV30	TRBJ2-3	AWSVIMFGTSEPTDTQY
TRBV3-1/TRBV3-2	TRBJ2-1	ASSPGPNEQF
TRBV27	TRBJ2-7	ASSWTGLDGYEQY
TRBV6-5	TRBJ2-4	ASSEREGTKNIQY
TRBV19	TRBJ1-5	ASSILQANQPQH
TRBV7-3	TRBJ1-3	ASSITGSSGNTIY
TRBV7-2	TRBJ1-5	ASSTRTGDQPQH
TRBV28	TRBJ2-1	ASSQPSGDPRDEQF
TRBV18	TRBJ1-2	ASSTSRGGYT
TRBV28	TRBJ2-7	ASRPTSGRSYEQY
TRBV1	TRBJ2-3	TSSNPAGTDTQY
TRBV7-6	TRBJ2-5	ASSLASAGWETQY
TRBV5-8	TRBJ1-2	ASSWGTGGGYT
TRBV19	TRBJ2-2	ASRVPGPDTGELF